What follows are 9 T cell receptor beta chains derived from one specimen sequenced in a study of OX40 agonist ivuxolimab in advanced cancers. Sequencing was performed with immunoSEQ multiplex PCR; in TCRdb, only in-frame clones are kept and a portion is missing. The table includes fewer than 100,000 clones, about four fifths detected once. Sequencing was performed on CD4+ or CD8+ T cells sorted from blood, taken in a trial of the OX40 agonist ivuxolimab. These receptor sequences come from an adult with an advanced solid tumor such as melanoma, head and neck, liver or kidney cancer.

V usage is TRBV6-6 and J usage is TRBJ2-1; tentatively, D is TRBD2 (5 bases). Germline lookup yields CDR1 MNHNY and CDR2 SVGAGI (reference sequence). The CDR3 loop spans 14 amino acids. V lost 2 bases and J lost 10, with 15 bases in between. The CDR3 nucleotides are TGTGCCAGCAGTTACGAGGGCAACGCTCGGGAGCAGTTCTTC. Amino acids: CASSYEGNAREQFF.

This chain connects TRBV7-3 to TRBJ1-1, with 10 bases matching TRBD1. The CDR3 extends over 17 amino acids. Germline assignment: CDR1 SGHTA and CDR2 FQGTGA. Unmatched junction bases numbered 9, after V lost 1 base and J lost 4 bases. The CDR3 bases are TGTGCCAGCAGCTTAAGTGGGACAGGGGTCAGGGCCACTGAAGCTTTCTTT. Protein sequence: CASSLSGTGVRATEAFF.

The CDR3 DNA follows: TGCGCCAGCAGCTTGCTTCTCGGAGAGGAGCAGTACTTC. Its translation is CASSLLLGEEQYF. The V gene is TRBV5-1, the J gene TRBJ2-7; no definite D call. From germline, CDR1 is SGHRS and CDR2 YFSETQ. Trimming took off 1 base at V and 7 bases at J, with 12 bases between the two ends. CDR3 size: 13 residues.

A word on this clone: The identical CDR3 is also encoded by other nucleotide sequences in the sample. The CDR3 sequence is CASSFDGYQPQHF. As DNA, the CDR3 is TGCGCCAGCAGCTTCGACGGCTATCAGCCCCAGCATTTT. The rearrangement links TRBV5-1 to TRBJ1-5; no clear D gene. The CDR3 covers 13 residues. Germline V gene lookup returns CDR1 SGHRS and CDR2 YFSETQ. V was clipped by 2 bases and J by 5 bases, with 8 bases between them.

The genes are TRBV29-1 and TRBJ1-1, with 9 bases that match TRBD1. V gave up 4 bases and J gave up 0 bases; unmatched junction bases: 3. CDR1 is SQVTM, CDR2 ANQGSEA, per germline. The CDR3 contains 14 residues. CDR3 sequence reads: CSVGTGALNTEAFF. The CDR3 DNA reads TGCAGCGTTGGGACAGGGGCTTTGAACACTGAAGCTTTCTTT.

V is TRBV19 and J is TRBJ2-7; 10 bases map to TRBD1. The CDR3 spans 16 residues. Germline V gene lookup returns CDR1 LNHDA and CDR2 SQIVND (reference sequence). V was pared by 3 bases and J by 3 bases, with 8 bases of the junction left unmatched. CDR3 in DNA: TGTGCCAGTAGTATGCCGGAGGGACAGGGGATCTACGAGCAGTACTTC. It translates to CASSMPEGQGIYEQYF.

The chain uses TRBV6-6 and TRBJ2-2; D could derive from TRBD1 or TRBD2 (5 bases each). CDR3 size: 14 residues. V lost 2 bases and J 6 bases, leaving 10 bases between the germline ends. Looked up from germline, CDR1 is MNHNY and CDR2 is SVGAGI (reference sequence). The CDR3 DNA reads TGTGCCAGCAGTTACCGGGACCCCCCCGGGGAGCTGTTTTTT. It specifies CASSYRDPPGELFF.

The CDR3 loop is CASSLRPSHGYTF. The CDR3 coding sequence is TGTGCCAGCAGCCTACGCCCGTCCCATGGCTACACCTTC. The V call is TRBV7-8, the J call TRBJ1-2, with no clear D. The germline V and J ends were trimmed by 5 bases and 6 bases, with 13 bases remaining between them. The CDR3 contains 13 residues. Germline values: CDR1 SGHVS, CDR2 FQNEAQ.

The chain carries TRBV27 and TRBJ1-6; the match to TRBD1 covers 7 bases. The trim removed 2 bases at V and 6 bases at J, leaving 7 bases unmatched. Germline V gene data show CDR1 as MNHEY and CDR2 as SMNVEV (reference sequence). The CDR3 contains 16 residues. CDR3 sequence (DNA): TGTGCCAGCAGTTTACAAGGGGGCGCGACTAATTCACCCCTCCACTTT. Translated, it gives CASSLQGGATNSPLHF.